The 25 T cell receptor beta chains in this list originate from one sample, sequenced in a study of blood T cell repertoires in COVID-19. Sequenced by immunoSEQ multiplex PCR; TCRdb stores in-frame clones only, minus some. The table lists under 45,000 clones, about 86% of them singletons. Sequencing used peripheral blood. The receptors shown here come from a woman aged 80 or over with active or convalescent COVID-19.

V gene TRBV30 combines with J gene TRBJ1-2; the match to TRBD1 covers 8 bases. The CDR3 spans 13 residues. Germline CDR1 reads GTSNPN; CDR2 reads SVGIG (reference sequence). Trimming cost V 0 bases and J 8 bases; bases outside gene matches: 5. The chain's CDR3 is CAWSVSGGDGYTF. As DNA, the CDR3 is TGTGCCTGGAGTGTATCAGGGGGCGACGGCTACACCTTC.

This rearrangement joins TRBV11-2 to TRBJ2-3; D is possibly TRBD1 (5 bases). Per germline, CDR1 SGHAT and CDR2 FQNNGV. Trimming shortened V by 5 bases and J by 0 bases, and 21 bases separated the two germline ends. The CDR3 runs 18 residues. CDR3 DNA: TGTGCCAGCAGCAAGCGACTGACAGCCACATTTAGCACAGATACGCAGTATTTT. This translates into CASSKRLTATFSTDTQYF.

Here the CDR3 DNA reads TGTGCCATCAGTGAATCTACGGGAGGTACGAACACCGGGGAGCTGTTTTTT. Translated, it gives CAISESTGGTNTGELFF. The chain recombines TRBV10-3 with TRBJ2-2; 7 bases line up with TRBD2. Germline V CDR1 and CDR2: ENHRY, SYGVKD. This CDR3 is 17 amino acids long. V was pared by 3 bases and J by 0 bases, with 7 bases of the junction left unmatched.

The gene calls are TRBV9 and TRBJ1-3, with a tentative D call TRBD1 (6 bases). The V gene lost 0 bases and the J gene lost 7 bases, with 17 bases spanning the gap. Looked up from germline, CDR1 is SGDLS and CDR2 is YYNGEE. The length of the CDR3 is 16 residues. In DNA form, the CDR3 reads TGTGCCAGCAGCGTAGGGTTGTCAGGGGCGCGGAACACCATATATTTT. Translation: CASSVGLSGARNTIYF.

V usage is TRBV7-8 and J usage is TRBJ2-7, with a weak D call TRBD1 (6 bases). Trimming took off 6 bases at V and 4 bases at J, with 13 bases between the two ends. CDR1 SGHVS and CDR2 FQNEAQ come from the germline V gene. The CDR3 spans 13 residues. The CDR3 region has the DNA TGTGCCAGCAGAAAGAGGGGGATGTACGAGCAGTACTTC. This translates into CASRKRGMYEQYF.

V and J are TRBV28 and TRBJ2-7; 7 bases align to TRBD1. The trim removed 4 bases at V and 9 bases at J, leaving 15 bases unmatched. This CDR3 region has 15 residues. The V gene's germline CDR1 is MDHEN and CDR2 SYDVKM. The CDR3 bases are TGTGCCAGCAGTTGGGACAGACTGAGAATGGGTCCGCAGTACTTC. This encodes CASSWDRLRMGPQYF.

The chain has TRBV23-1 and TRBJ1-6; 8 bases map to TRBD1. TRBV23-1 is an open reading frame, and its role is uncertain. V dropped 1 base and J dropped 10; count of bases not matched to a gene: 9. The CDR3 has 16 amino acids. The CDR3 DNA sequence: TGCGCCAGCAGTCAATTACGACAGGGGTTATGGTCACCCCTCCACTTT. This translates into CASSQLRQGLWSPLHF.

This clone was seen a few times. The chain uses TRBV9 and TRBJ2-2, with TRBD2 identical over 11 bases. This CDR3 has 15 amino acids. Germline CDR1 and CDR2: SGDLS and YYNGEE. V dropped 3 bases and J dropped 8; count of bases not matched to a gene: 6. CDR3 nucleotides: TGTGCCAGCAGCGCTAGCGGGAGGAGTGTGGGGGAGCTGTTTTTT. Amino acids: CASSASGRSVGELFF.

This sequence joins TRBV6-5 and TRBJ2-1, with no clear D. CDR1 and CDR2 (germline): MNHEY, SVGAGI. The CDR3 covers 12 residues. Trimming removed 6 bases from V and 7 bases from J, with 10 bases in between. CDR3 sequence (DNA): TGTGCCAGCAGCTCATCTACGAATGAGCAGTTCTTC. Translation: CASSSSTNEQFF.

CDR3 region: CATSRQRGNTIYF. The DNA of the CDR3 is TGTGCCACCAGCAGACAGCGTGGAAACACCATATATTTT. J is TRBJ1-3 and V is TRBV15; D gene uncertain. Between the trimmed V and J ends, which lost 2 bases and 3 bases, there was a span of 5 bases. The germline CDR1 and CDR2 sequences are LNHNV and YYDKDF (reference sequence). The CDR3 spans 13 residues.

The chain has TRBV5-1 and TRBJ1-1; 9 bases align to TRBD1. V lost 0 bases and J lost 7; bases outside the gene matches: 7. Per the germline V gene, CDR1 is SGHRS and CDR2 is YFSETQ. The CDR3 has 15 residues. For the CDR3, the DNA is TGCGCCAGCAGCTTGGGGGGACAGGGTCTGAATGAAGCTTTCTTT. Translation: CASSLGGQGLNEAFF.

The J gene is TRBJ1-4, the V gene TRBV28; tentatively, D is TRBD1 (5 bases). V dropped 10 bases and J dropped 0 bases, with 15 bases sitting between them. The CDR3 loop spans 15 amino acids. Germline V CDR1 and CDR2: MDHEN, SYDVKM. The CDR3 protein is CATSPGGTTNEKLFF. Here the CDR3 DNA reads TGTGCCACCTCCCCGGGGGGGACAACTAATGAAAAACTGTTTTTT.

J is TRBJ1-2 and V is TRBV4-1, with a tentative D call TRBD1 (5 bases). Deletions cut 3 bases from V and 8 bases from J, with 7 bases between. From germline, CDR1 is MGHRA and CDR2 YSYEKL. This CDR3 spans 11 amino acids. For the CDR3, the DNA is TGCGCCAGCAGCCAGCGGGGCGGCTACACCTTC. The encoded protein is CASSQRGGYTF.

The V and J genes are TRBV21-1 and TRBJ2-1; the D call TRBD1 from the table was never checked on the DNA. TRBV21-1 is a documented pseudogene. This CDR3 contains 16 residues. CDR3 bases: TGTGCCAGCAGCAACGGGCCAGGGCTCTCCTACAATGAGCAGTTCTTC. Amino acids: CASSNGPGLSYNEQFF.

The chain uses TRBV18 and TRBJ1-5, with D perhaps matching TRBD1 (6 bases). Deletions cut 4 bases from V and 0 bases from J, with 7 bases between. The CDR3 is 14 amino acids. Germline assignment: CDR1 KGHSH and CDR2 LQKENI. CDR3 nucleotide sequence: TGTGCCAGCTCACTCAGGGGTAGCAATCAGCCCCAGCATTTT. Its protein is CASSLRGSNQPQHF.

This clone came up a few times. The CDR3 loop is CASSHGSGGPIEQFF. In DNA form, the CDR3 reads TGTGCCAGCAGCCACGGGTCGGGAGGGCCAATTGAGCAGTTCTTC. This chain links TRBV6-2 or TRBV6-3 with TRBJ2-1, with TRBD2 identical over 8 bases. This CDR3 is built from 15 residues. V shed 6 bases and J 9 bases; nucleotides not matched to a gene: 13. Germline CDR1 and CDR2: MNHEY and SVGEGT.

This clone was seen once. CDR3 in amino acids: CASSPGGALGEQYF. Here the CDR3 DNA reads TGTGCCAGCAGCCCGGGGGGGGCTCTAGGGGAGCAGTACTTC. The J gene is TRBJ2-7, the V gene TRBV7-2; 8 bases line up with TRBD2. CDR1 is SGHTA, CDR2 FQGNSA, per germline. The V segment lost 5 bases and the J segment 7 bases; nucleotides outside the gene matches: 10. CDR3 length equals 14 residues.

This chain links TRBV2 with TRBJ1-5; no firm D call. The CDR3 spans 13 residues. The germline gives CDR1 SNHLY, CDR2 FYNNEI. V was pared by 8 bases and J by 3 bases, with 11 bases between. CDR3 region: CASSRDSNQPQHF. CDR3 bases: TGTGCCAGCTCTCGTGACTCCAATCAGCCCCAGCATTTT.

This sequence joins TRBV18 and TRBJ2-7, with 16 nucleotides matching TRBD2. CDR1 and CDR2 (germline): KGHSH, LQKENI. CDR3 length: 17 amino acids. V was clipped by 5 bases and J by 3 bases; unmatched bases: 7. The DNA for the CDR3 is TGTGCCAGCTCAACGGGACTAGCGGGAGGGCCAGTCTACGAGCAGTACTTC. As protein: CASSTGLAGGPVYEQYF.

The J gene is TRBJ1-1, the V gene TRBV10-2; D unresolved. CDR3 length: 13 amino acids. V lost 2 bases, J lost 9 bases, and 13 bases lay in between. CDR1 WSHSY and CDR2 SAAADI come from the germline V gene. The CDR3 bases are TGCGCCAGCAGTGAGGCCGAAGCATCGAAAGCTTTCTTT. Its protein is CASSEAEASKAFF.

The chain uses TRBV4-2 and TRBJ2-3, with TRBD2 matching over 14 bases. Germline values: CDR1 LGHNA, CDR2 YNFKEQ. The length of the CDR3 is 20 residues. The ends lost 0 bases at V and 3 bases at J; junction bases unmatched: 11. The CDR3 here is CASSQDQRLAGGFSTDTQYF. The CDR3 nucleotides read TGTGCCAGCAGCCAAGATCAAAGACTAGCGGGAGGGTTTTCGACAGATACGCAGTATTTT.

The chain joins TRBV21-1 to TRBJ1-5. TRBV21-1 is designated a pseudogene. This CDR3 has 16 amino acids. CDR3 residues: CASSKVPGGGVQPQHF. The CDR3 DNA follows: TGTGCCAGCAGCAAAGTTCCGGGCGGGGGGGTTCAGCCCCAGCATTTT.

The chain links TRBV6-6 to TRBJ1-6; 7 bases fit TRBD1. Germline loops: CDR1 MNHNY, CDR2 SVGAGI (reference sequence). CDR3 size: 16 residues. Losses at the gene ends were 6 bases for V and 7 bases for J; bases not matched to a gene: 12. The CDR3: CASRGRDRQKNSPLHF. The DNA for the CDR3 is TGTGCCAGCAGAGGCCGGGACAGACAGAAAAATTCACCCCTCCACTTT.

This chain links TRBV27 with TRBJ2-2, with D possibly TRBD1 on 5 matching bases. V was trimmed by 5 bases and J by 4 bases, leaving 11 bases between them. CDR1 and CDR2 (germline): MNHEY, SMNVEV (reference sequence). The CDR3 consists of 14 residues. CDR3 sequence reads: CASSDQGSTGELFF. The CDR3 DNA sequence: TGTGCCAGCAGTGATCAGGGTAGCACCGGGGAGCTGTTTTTT.

The rearrangement uses TRBV3-1 (or the pseudogene TRBV3-2) and TRBJ2-5; D uncertain. Looked up from germline, CDR1 is LGHDT and CDR2 is YNNKEL (reference sequence). The CDR3 runs 13 residues. V lost 1 base, J lost 2 bases, and 5 bases lay in between. CDR3 nucleotide sequence: TGTGCCAGCAGCCAAGTCTCTCAAGAGACCCAGTACTTC. It codes for CASSQVSQETQYF.